These T cell receptor beta chains were read from a single sample in a study of cytomegalovirus exposure and HLA in healthy donors. The repertoire was sequenced with immunoSEQ multiplex PCR; TCRdb's copy has only in-frame clones and lacks some. Among around 200,000 clones listed, 80% were seen once. Sequenced: PBMCs. The source is a boy younger than 18 in good health and CMV-seronegative. Both conserved end residues are part of each CDR3. The D gene is left open where the match is weak. Expanded clones get a size class; other rows say once, few or many, or leave the size out.

>TRBV5-5|.|TRBJ2-3|14|TRBD2
TGTGCCAGCAGCTCCCGGACTAGCGGGGATACGCAGTATTTT
CASSSRTSGDTQYF
>TRBV5-4|.|TRBJ1-2|15|TRBD1
TGTGCCAGCAGCTTCCCACAGGGGTTAAACTATGGCTACACCTTC
CASSFPQGLNYGYTF
>TRBV6-4|.|TRBJ2-3|14|.
TGTGCCAGCAGTGCCCTATCTAGCACAGATACGCAGTATTTT
CASSALSSTDTQYF
>TRBV6-5|.|TRBJ1-2|14|TRBD1
TGTGCCAGCAGTCCACCGGGACAGGGTCCTGGCTACACCTTC
CASSPPGQGPGYTF
>TRBV19|.|TRBJ1-2|14|.
TGTGCCAGTAGTGGAGGACGGGACTTCTATGGCTACACCTTC
CASSGGRDFYGYTF
>TRBV7-8|once|TRBJ2-7|13|.
TGTGCCAGCAGCTCGAGGCTAGGCTACGAGCAGTACTTC
CASSSRLGYEQYF
>TRBV30|.|TRBJ1-2|14|.
TGTGCCTGGAGTTCAGACAGTAGGCTCTATGGCTACACCTTC
CAWSSDSRLYGYTF
>TRBV9|.|TRBJ2-3|15|TRBD2
TGTGCCAGCAGCGCGAGCGGGGGCCGGCTTAATACGCAGTATTTT
CASSASGGRLNTQYF
>TRBV9|.|TRBJ1-5|15|TRBD1
TGTGCCAGCAGCGTGACAGGGAAATTCAATCAGCCCCAGCATTTT
CASSVTGKFNQPQHF
>TRBV6-5|once|TRBJ1-1|13|.
TGTGCCAGCAGTCTTCCCCAGGGGACTGAAGCTTTCTTT
CASSLPQGTEAFF
>TRBV21-1|.|TRBJ2-7|16|.
TGTGCCAGCAACTTCTCACCGGGACTAGCAATCGACGAGCAGTACTTC
CASNFSPGLAIDEQYF
>TRBV5-4|.|TRBJ1-1|13|TRBD1
TGTGCCAGCAGTAACAGCGACAGGGGGAGAGCTTTCTTT
CASSNSDRGRAFF
>TRBV5-8|.|TRBJ1-1|12|.
TGTGCCAGCAGCTTGGCGGACACTGAAGCTTTCTTT
CASSLADTEAFF
>TRBV7-2|.|TRBJ2-3|16|TRBD1
TGTGCCAGCAGCTTAAGACAGGGGGGGTCTTCAGATACGCAGTATTTT
CASSLRQGGSSDTQYF
>TRBV27|.|TRBJ2-7|13|.
TGTGCCAGCAGAGGGACTTACAACTACGAGCAGTACTTC
CASRGTYNYEQYF
>TRBV30|few|TRBJ2-3|14|.
TGTGCCTGGAGCAAAGTGACAGGCACAGATACGCAGTATTTT
CAWSKVTGTDTQYF
>TRBV28|.|TRBJ2-1|13|.
TGTGCCAGCAGGGACTCCACCTACAATGAGCAGTTCTTC
CASRDSTYNEQFF
>TRBV10-3|once|TRBJ1-5|16|TRBD1
TGTGCCATCAGTGAGTCGATTGGGACAGGCAATCAGCCCCAGCATTTT
CAISESIGTGNQPQHF
>TRBV6-1|few|TRBJ2-3|15|TRBD2
TGTGCCAGCAGTCTCTCTAGCGGGGGGGCAGATACGCAGTATTTT
CASSLSSGGADTQYF
>TRBV6-1|few|TRBJ1-4|14|.
TGTGCCAGCAGTGATAGGGGTGTTGGAGAAAAACTGTTTTTT
CASSDRGVGEKLFF
>TRBV19|once|TRBJ1-2|12|.
TGTGCCAGTAGTATAAGCTCCTATGGCTACACCTTC
CASSISSYGYTF
>TRBV30|.|TRBJ1-1|14|.
TGTGCCTGGAGTGTACTTATGGGGCAGGGTGAAGCTTTCTTT
CAWSVLMGQGEAFF
>TRBV6-1|few|TRBJ1-1|11|.
TGTGCCAGCAGTGGGGTCGGGGAGGCTTTCTTT
CASSGVGEAFF
>TRBV25-1|.|TRBJ2-7|14|.
TGTGCCAGCAGTGCGGCAGGGTCCTCCTACGAGCAGTACTTC
CASSAAGSSYEQYF
>TRBV2|.|TRBJ2-1|14|TRBD2
TGTGCCACTAGCGGGGAATGGTTAAACAATGAGCAGTTCTTC
CATSGEWLNNEQFF
>TRBV7-9|.|TRBJ2-7|17|.
TGTTCCAGCAGCTCACAAAACGACAGGTTCAACTCCTACGAGCAGTACTTC
CSSSSQNDRFNSYEQYF
>TRBV6-6|.|TRBJ2-7|16|TRBD2
TGTGCCAGCAGGGGACTAGCGGGGGAAAGCTCCTACGAGCAGTACTTC
CASRGLAGESSYEQYF
>TRBV7-9|.|TRBJ2-2|13|TRBD1
TGTGCCAGCAGTACAGGGGTGACCGGGGAGCTGTTTTTT
CASSTGVTGELFF
>TRBV29-1|.|TRBJ2-3|16|.
TGCAGCGTTGAAGCTTATCGGGACCAGGGGCTAGATACGCAGTATTTT
CSVEAYRDQGLDTQYF
>TRBV19|.|TRBJ2-7|15|.
TGTGCCAGTAGTATAGATTGGGAGGCAAACTACGAGCAGTACTTC
CASSIDWEANYEQYF
>TRBV25-1|.|TRBJ1-1|14|.
TGTGCCAGCAGGGAGACAGGCGACAACACTGAAGCTTTCTTT
CASRETGDNTEAFF
>TRBV15|once|TRBJ2-7|19|TRBD1
TGTGCCACCAGCAGGAACCGGGACAGGGCTTCTATTCACTCCTACGAGCAGTACTTC
CATSRNRDRASIHSYEQYF
>TRBV4-3|.|TRBJ2-6|21|TRBD2
TGCGCCAGCAGCCAAGACCTTCAACCGGGACTAGTAGTCTCTGGGGCCAACGTCCTGACTTTC
CASSQDLQPGLVVSGANVLTF
>TRBV6-5|.|TRBJ1-2|12|TRBD1
TGTGCCAGCAGTTGGACAGGTGATGGCTACACCTTC
CASSWTGDGYTF
>TRBV19|.|TRBJ2-5|15|TRBD2
TGTGCCAGTAGTACCCCGCGGGGGGACCAAGAGACCCAGTACTTC
CASSTPRGDQETQYF